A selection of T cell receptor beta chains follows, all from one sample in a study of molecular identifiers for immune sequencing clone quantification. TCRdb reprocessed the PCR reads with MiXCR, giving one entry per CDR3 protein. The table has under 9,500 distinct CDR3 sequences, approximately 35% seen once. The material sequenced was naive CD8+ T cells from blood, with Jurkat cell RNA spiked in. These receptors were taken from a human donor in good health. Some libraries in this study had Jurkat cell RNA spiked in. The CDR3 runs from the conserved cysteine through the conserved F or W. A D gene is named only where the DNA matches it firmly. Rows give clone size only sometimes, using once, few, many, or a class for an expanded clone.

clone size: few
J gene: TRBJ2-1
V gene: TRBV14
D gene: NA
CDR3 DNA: TGTGCCAGCAGCCAAGATGCCAGCTACGGGGGATATTACAATGAGCAGTTCTTC
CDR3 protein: CASSQDASYGGYYNEQFF

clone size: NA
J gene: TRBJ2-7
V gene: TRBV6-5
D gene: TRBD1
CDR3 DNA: TGTGCCAGCAGACTAACAGGGGGAGAGTACGAGCAGTACTTC
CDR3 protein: CASRLTGGEYEQYF

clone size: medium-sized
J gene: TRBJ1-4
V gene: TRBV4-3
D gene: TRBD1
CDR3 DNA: TGCGCCAGCAGCCAAGACCAATTACAGGGGAGCGGTCTGTTTTTT
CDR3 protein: CASSQDQLQGSGLFF

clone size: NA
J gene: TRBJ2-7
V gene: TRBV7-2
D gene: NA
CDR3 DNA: TGTGCCAGCAGCTTAGTAGGCTACGAGCAGTACTTC
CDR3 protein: CASSLVGYEQYF

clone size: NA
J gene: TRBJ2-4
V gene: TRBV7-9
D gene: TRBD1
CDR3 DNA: TGTGCCGGCAGTTCCGGGACAGAGCACCTCCTAGCCAAAAACATTCAGTACTTC
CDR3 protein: CAGSSGTEHLLAKNIQYF

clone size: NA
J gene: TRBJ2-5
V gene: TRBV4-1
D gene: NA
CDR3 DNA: TGCGCCAGCAGCCAAGTGGCCTTAGAGCAAGAGACCCGGTACTTC
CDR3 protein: CASSQVALEQETRYF

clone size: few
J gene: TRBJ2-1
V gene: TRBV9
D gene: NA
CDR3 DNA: TGTGCCAGCAGCGTAGAAGTGGGAAAAGGACTTGAGCAGTTCTTC
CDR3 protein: CASSVEVGKGLEQFF

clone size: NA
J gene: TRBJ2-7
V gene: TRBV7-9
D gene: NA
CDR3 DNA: TGTGCCAGCAGCAAGGCCGGGGGACCCAGCTCCTACGAGCAGTACTTC
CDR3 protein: CASSKAGGPSSYEQYF

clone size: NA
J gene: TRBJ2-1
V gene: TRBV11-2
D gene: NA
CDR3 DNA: TGTGCCAGCAGCTTAGAGGTTTACAATGAGCAGTTCTTC
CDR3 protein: CASSLEVYNEQFF

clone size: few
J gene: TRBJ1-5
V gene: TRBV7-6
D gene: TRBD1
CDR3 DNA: TGTGCCAGCAGCTTAGTGGACAGGGACAATCAGCCCCAGCATTTT
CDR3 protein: CASSLVDRDNQPQHF

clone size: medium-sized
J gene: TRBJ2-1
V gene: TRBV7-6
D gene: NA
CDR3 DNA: TGTGCCAGCAGCTTATATCAGGGTACCTACAATGAGCAGTTCTTC
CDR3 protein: CASSLYQGTYNEQFF

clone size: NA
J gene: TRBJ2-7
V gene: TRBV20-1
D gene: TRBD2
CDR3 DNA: TGCAGTGCTGATGAAGCTAGCGGGAGCTCCTACGAGCAGTACTTC
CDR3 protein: CSADEASGSSYEQYF

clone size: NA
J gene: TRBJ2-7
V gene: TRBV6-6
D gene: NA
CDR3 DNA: TGTGCCAGCAAAGACTGGTGGGCCTACGAGCAGTACTTC
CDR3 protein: CASKDWWAYEQYF

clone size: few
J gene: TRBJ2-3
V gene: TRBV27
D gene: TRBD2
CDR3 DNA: TGTGCCAGCGGGGACTACCTCACAGATACGCAGTATTTT
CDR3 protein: CASGDYLTDTQYF

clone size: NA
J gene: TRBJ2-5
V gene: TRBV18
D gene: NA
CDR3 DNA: TGTGCCAGCTCACCAACCCCCTTGTACCAAGAGACCCAGTACTTC
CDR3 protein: CASSPTPLYQETQYF

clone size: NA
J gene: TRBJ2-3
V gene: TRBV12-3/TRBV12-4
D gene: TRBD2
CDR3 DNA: TGTGCCAGCAGTTCCGGTAGCGGGACCTGGGTAGATACGCAGTATTTT
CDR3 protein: CASSSGSGTWVDTQYF

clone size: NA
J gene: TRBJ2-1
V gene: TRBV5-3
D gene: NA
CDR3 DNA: TGTGCCAGCAGCTTGTGGGTCTGGGACGGCGGGGTATCCTACGAGCAGTTCTTC
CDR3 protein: CASSLWVWDGGVSYEQFF

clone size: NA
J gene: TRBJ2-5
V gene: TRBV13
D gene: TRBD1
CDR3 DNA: TGTGCCAGCAGCTTAGGCCCGGACAGGGTTGGGGAGACCCAGTACTTC
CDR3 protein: CASSLGPDRVGETQYF

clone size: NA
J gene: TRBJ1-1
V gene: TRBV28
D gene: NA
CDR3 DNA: TGTGCCAGCAGATCACCCTCCTCCACCGGGATACTCGGGACACCAAACACTGAAGCTATCTTT
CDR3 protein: CASRSPSSTGILGTPNTEAIF

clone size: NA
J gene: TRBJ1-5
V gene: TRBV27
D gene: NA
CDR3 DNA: TGTGCCAGCAGTTATCAAGGATGGGGCAATCAGCCCCAGCTTTTT
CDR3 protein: CASSYQGWGNQPQLF

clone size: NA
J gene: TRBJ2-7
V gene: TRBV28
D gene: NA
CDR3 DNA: TGTGCCAGCAGTTTAACGGGGGTAGGATCAGCCGAGCAGTACTTC
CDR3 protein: CASSLTGVGSAEQYF

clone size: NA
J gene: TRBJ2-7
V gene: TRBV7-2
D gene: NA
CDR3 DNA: TGTGCCAGCAGCTTAGGCGGGGCTACCCTGCGCTACGAGCAGTACTTC
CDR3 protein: CASSLGGATLRYEQYF

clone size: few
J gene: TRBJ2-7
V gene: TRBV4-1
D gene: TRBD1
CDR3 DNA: TGCGCCAGCAGCCGCTTAGGACAGGGTCGGGACGAGCAGTACTTC
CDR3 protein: CASSRLGQGRDEQYF

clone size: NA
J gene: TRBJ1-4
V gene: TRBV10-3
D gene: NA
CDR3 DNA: TGTGCCGTTAGTGCCGGGCCGGAGAATGGAGAAAAACTGTTTTTT
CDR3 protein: CAVSAGPENGEKLFF

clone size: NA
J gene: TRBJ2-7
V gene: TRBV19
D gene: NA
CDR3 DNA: TGTGCCAGTAGTCAAGCCGGGACAACGACCTACGAGCAGTACTTC
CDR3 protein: CASSQAGTTTYEQYF

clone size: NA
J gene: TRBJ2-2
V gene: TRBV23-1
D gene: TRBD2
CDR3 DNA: TGCGCCAGCACTCCAAAAAGGGGACTACTTAGGAACGCCGGGGAGCTGTTTTTT
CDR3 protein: CASTPKRGLLRNAGELFF

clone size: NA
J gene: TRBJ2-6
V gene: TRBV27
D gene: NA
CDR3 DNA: TGTGCCAGCAGTCTCAACCCTGGGGCCAACGTCCTGACTTTC
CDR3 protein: CASSLNPGANVLTF

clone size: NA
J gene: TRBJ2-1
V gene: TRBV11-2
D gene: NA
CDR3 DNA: TGTGCCAGCAGCTTAGGGATAGGAGCGGTCCCGAGCTCCTACAATGAGCAGTTCTTC
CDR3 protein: CASSLGIGAVPSSYNEQFF

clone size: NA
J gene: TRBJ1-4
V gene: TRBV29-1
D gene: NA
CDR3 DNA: TGCAGCGTTGAAACAGGGACTTCTAATGAAAAACTGTTTTTT
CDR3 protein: CSVETGTSNEKLFF

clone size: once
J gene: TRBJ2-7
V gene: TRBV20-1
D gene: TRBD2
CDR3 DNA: TGCAGTGCTAACGGGGGGGAGGGCTGCGAGCAGTACTTC
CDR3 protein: CSANGGEGCEQYF

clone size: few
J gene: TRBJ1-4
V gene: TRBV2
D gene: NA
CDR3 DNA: TGTGCCAGCATGCCGGGGGCGGGTGAAAAACTGTTTTTT
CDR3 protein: CASMPGAGEKLFF

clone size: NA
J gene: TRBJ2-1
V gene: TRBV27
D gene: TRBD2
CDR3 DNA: TGTGCCAGCAGTACGGGACTAGCGGGATTCCATGAGCAGTTCTTC
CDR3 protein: CASSTGLAGFHEQFF

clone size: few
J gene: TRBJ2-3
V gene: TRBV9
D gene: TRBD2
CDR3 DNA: TGTGCCAGCAGCGTAGTTGGGACTACGACAGATACGCAGTATTTT
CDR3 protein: CASSVVGTTTDTQYF

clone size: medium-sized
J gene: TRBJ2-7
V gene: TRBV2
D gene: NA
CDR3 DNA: TGTGCCAGCAGTGATTTATCCGGTCCCGATTACGAGCAGTACTTC
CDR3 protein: CASSDLSGPDYEQYF

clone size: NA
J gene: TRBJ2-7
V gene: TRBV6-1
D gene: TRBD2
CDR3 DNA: TGTGCCAGCAGTATTAGCGGGAGTCTCAACGAGCAGTACTTC
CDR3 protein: CASSISGSLNEQYF

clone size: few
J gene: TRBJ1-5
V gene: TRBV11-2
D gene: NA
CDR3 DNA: TGTGCCAGCAGCTCCTCAGGTCAGCCCCAGCATTTT
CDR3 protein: CASSSSGQPQHF

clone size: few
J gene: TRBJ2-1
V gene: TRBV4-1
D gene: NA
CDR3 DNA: TGCGCCAGCAGCCTCGGAGCGGAGACAAAATTCAATGAGCAGTTCTTC
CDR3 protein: CASSLGAETKFNEQFF

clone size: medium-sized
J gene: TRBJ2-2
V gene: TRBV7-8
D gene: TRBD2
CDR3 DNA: TGTGCCAGCCGCCGTATTAGCGGGAGGGCCGTGACCGGGGAGCTGTTTTTT
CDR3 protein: CASRRISGRAVTGELFF